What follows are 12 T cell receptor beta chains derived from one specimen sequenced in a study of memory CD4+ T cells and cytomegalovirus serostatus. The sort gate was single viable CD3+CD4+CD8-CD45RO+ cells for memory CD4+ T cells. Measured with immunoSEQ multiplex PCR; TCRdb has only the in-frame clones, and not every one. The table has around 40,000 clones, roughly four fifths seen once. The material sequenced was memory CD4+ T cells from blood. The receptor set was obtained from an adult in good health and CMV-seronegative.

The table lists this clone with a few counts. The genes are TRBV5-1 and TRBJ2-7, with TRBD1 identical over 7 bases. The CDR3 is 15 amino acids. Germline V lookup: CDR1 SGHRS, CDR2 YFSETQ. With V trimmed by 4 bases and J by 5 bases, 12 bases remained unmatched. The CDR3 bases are TGCGCCAGCAGCAGAGTACAGGGGCAGAAGAACGAGCAGTACTTC. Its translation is CASSRVQGQKNEQYF.

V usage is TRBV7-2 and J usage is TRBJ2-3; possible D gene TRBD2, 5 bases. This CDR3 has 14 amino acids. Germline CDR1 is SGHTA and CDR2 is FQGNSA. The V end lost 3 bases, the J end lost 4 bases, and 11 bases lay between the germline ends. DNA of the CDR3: TGTGCCAGCAGCTTTAAGAGGGCCCCAGATACGCAGTATTTT. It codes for CASSFKRAPDTQYF.

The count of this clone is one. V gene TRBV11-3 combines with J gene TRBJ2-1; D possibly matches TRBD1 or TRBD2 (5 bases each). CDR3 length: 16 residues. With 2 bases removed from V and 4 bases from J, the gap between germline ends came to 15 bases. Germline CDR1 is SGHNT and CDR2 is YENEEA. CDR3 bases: TGTGCCAGCAGCTTAAGTCCGGGGCTGGGGTACAATGAGCAGTTCTTC. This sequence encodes CASSLSPGLGYNEQFF.

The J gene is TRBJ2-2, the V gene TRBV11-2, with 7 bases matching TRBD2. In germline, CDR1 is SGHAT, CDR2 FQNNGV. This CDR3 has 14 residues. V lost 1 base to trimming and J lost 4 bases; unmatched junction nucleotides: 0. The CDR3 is CASSLAGGTGELFF. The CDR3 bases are TGTGCCAGCAGCTTAGCGGGGGGCACCGGGGAGCTGTTTTTT.

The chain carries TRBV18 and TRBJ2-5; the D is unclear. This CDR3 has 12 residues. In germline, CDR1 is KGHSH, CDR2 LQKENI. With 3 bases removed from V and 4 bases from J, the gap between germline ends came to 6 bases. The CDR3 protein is CASSPKGETQYF. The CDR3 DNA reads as TGTGCCAGCTCACCGAAAGGAGAGACCCAGTACTTC.

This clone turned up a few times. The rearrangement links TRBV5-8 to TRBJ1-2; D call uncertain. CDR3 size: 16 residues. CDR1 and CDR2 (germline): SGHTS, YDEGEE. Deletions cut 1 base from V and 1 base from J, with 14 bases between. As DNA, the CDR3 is TGTGCCAGCAGCTTGCCGCGGCGGGATCTTAACTATGGCTACACCTTC. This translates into CASSLPRRDLNYGYTF.

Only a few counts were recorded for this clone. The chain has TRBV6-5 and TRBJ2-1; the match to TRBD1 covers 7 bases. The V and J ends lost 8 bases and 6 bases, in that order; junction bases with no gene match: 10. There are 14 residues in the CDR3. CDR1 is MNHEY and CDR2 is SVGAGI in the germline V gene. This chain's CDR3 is CASRRTGDANEQFF. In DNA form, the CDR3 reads TGTGCCAGCCGCCGGACAGGCGATGCCAATGAGCAGTTCTTC.

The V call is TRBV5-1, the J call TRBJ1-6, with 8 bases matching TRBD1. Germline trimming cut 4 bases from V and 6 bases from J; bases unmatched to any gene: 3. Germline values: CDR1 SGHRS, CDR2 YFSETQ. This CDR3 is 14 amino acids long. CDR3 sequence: CASSPTGVNSPLHF. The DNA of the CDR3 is TGCGCCAGCAGCCCGACAGGGGTTAATTCACCCCTCCACTTT. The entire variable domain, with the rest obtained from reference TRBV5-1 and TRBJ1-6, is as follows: KAGVTQTPRYLIKTRGQQVTLSCSPISGHRSVSWYQQTPGQGLQFLFEYFSETQRNKGNFPGRFSGRQFSNSRSEMNVSTLELGDSALYLCASSPTGVNSPLHFGNGTRLTVT.

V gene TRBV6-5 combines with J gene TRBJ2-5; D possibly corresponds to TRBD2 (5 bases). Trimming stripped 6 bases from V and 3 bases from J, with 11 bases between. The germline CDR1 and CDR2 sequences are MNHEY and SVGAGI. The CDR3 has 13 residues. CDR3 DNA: TGTGCCAGCAGCCGTGTGAGGGAAGAGACCCAGTACTTC. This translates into CASSRVREETQYF.

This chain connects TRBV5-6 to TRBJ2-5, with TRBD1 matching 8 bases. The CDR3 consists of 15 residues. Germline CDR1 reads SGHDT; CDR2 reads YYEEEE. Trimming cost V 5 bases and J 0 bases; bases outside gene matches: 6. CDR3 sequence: CASRYRDRNQETQYF. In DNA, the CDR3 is TGTGCCAGCAGGTACCGGGACAGGAACCAAGAGACCCAGTACTTC.

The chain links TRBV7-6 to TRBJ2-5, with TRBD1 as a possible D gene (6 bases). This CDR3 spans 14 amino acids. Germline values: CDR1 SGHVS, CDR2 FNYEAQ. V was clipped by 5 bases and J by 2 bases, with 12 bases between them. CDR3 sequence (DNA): TGTGCCAGCAGCCCTCAGGGGAGACAAGAGACCCAGTACTTC. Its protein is CASSPQGRQETQYF.

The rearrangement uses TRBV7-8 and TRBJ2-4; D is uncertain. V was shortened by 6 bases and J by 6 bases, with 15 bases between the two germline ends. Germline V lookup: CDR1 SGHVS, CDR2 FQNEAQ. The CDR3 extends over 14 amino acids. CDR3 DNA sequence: TGTGCCAGCAGTTTTCAGGCCGATGGAAACATTCAGTACTTC. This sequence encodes CASSFQADGNIQYF.